The clone carrying this T cell receptor (beta chain) came up once. What it binds is not known. The record originates from a study of cytomegalovirus exposure and HLA in healthy donors. Study summary: The same platform as the approximately 670 first-cohort repertoires was used for the 120 or so validation repertoires, a later analysis reported. Study observations and caveats: According to a subsequent analysis, TCR clusters identified in the first cohort showed a tendency to co-occur across the roughly 120 validation repertoires. Diagnosis of cytomegalovirus status made by the classifier reportedly showed high specificity and sensitivity.

Assay: immunoSEQ multiplex PCR; the TCRdb copy retains only in-frame clones and omits some. Of about 64,000 clones listed, about 89% are singletons. The sequencing sample was made of PBMCs. The TCR originated in a woman under 30 in good health and CMV-seronegative.

The CDR3 protein is CASSFGPAGEVGQFF. In DNA form, the CDR3 reads TGTGCCAGCAGCTTCGGCCCGGCAGGGGAAGTCGGGCAGTTCTTC. The chain couples TRBV7-3 to TRBJ2-1, with TRBD1 as a possible D gene (6 bases). Germline CDR1 reads SGHTA; CDR2 reads FQGTGA. Trimming stripped 3 bases from V and 12 bases from J, with 21 bases between. This CDR3 is built from 15 residues.